These T cell receptor beta chains were read from a single sample in a study of cytomegalovirus exposure and HLA in healthy donors. Produced via immunoSEQ multiplex PCR; TCRdb's table is partial and in-frame only. Of about 130,000 clones in the sample, around 80% were seen once. The sequenced material came from PBMCs. The source is a female donor in good health and CMV-seronegative. Both conserved end residues are part of each CDR3.

>TRBV4-1
CASSQQTGPRYEQYF
>TRBV21-1
CARGGSNQPQHF
>TRBV5-1
CASSAGQVLSNSPLHF
>TRBV9
CASSVASAGGVTGELFF
>TRBV5-1
CASSLEGQGHNYGYTF
>TRBV4-1
CASSQAGITNEKLFF
>TRBV4-1
CASKMAGGPVEQFF
>TRBV9
CASSVLGTAKETQYF
>TRBV6-6
CASSYSEHQPQHF
>TRBV11-2
CASSSDLISGSTDTQYF
>TRBV7-9
CASSLVGPPADGYTF
>TRBV7-6
CASSPRDNEQFF
>TRBV7-9
CASSLSGRSRLTYEQYF
>TRBV7-8
CASSPYYSTETQYF
>TRBV10-1
CASSEAKGDYTEAFF
>TRBV21-1
CASRSGLSETQYF
>TRBV15
CATSRDRGNTGELFF
>TRBV5-4
CASSLAPSGNTGELFF
>TRBV4-2
CASSQEGGTEAFF
>TRBV19
CASSLPGTGDCYEQYF
>TRBV4-1
CASSRGLAGAQGEQYF
>TRBV5-1
CASSLAQRDWTRNEQFF
>TRBV20-1
CSARDIEEAFF
>TRBV6-5
CASSYLRKATSTLHF
>TRBV7-7
CASSLSPGGKTQYF
>TRBV7-9
CASSLYGWAGGEETQYF
>TRBV14
CASSLQRGYSGANVLTF
>TRBV11-2
CASSSRLGSNEQYF
>TRBV9
CASSAIQGTDTQYF
>TRBV5-5
CASSLGDSLYNSPLHF
>TRBV27
CASRSGSNTGELFF
>TRBV7-3
CASSFGQGPYNEQFF
>TRBV5-4
CASSSGGGVAEAFF
>TRBV9
CASSGRDRAGNEQFF
>TRBV19
CASSRLDRDEAFF
>TRBV7-2
CASSGHRDSSYEQYF
>TRBV4-2
CASSQGYGQGASETQYF
>TRBV19
CASRHGRGYGYTF
>TRBV28
CASSQRPGEQFF
>TRBV6-5
CASSYRELYEAFF
>TRBV28
CASRRDARRYGYTF
>TRBV9
CASSASLGLASYNEQFF
>TRBV19
CASSILPSDAGELFF
>TRBV19
CASSGYASAHTPSGIASEKLFF
>TRBV2
CASSGEGDEQYF
>TRBV27
CASSPGGWAAEAFF